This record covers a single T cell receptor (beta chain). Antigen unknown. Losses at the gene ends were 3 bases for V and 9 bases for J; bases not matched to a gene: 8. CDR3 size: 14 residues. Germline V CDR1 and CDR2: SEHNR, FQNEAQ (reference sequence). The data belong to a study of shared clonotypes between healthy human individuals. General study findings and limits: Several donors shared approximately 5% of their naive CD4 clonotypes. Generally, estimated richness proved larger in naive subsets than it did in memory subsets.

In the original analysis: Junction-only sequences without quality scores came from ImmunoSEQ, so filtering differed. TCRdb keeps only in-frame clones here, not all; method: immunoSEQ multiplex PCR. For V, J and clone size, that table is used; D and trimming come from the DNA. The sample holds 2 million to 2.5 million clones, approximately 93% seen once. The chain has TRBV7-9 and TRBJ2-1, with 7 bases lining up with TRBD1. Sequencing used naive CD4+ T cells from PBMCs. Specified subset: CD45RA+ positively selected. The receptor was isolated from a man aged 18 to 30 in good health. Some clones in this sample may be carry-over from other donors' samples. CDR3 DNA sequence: TGTGCCAGCAGCTTGACAGGGTGGTACGGTGAGCAGTTCTTC. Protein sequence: CASSLTGWYGEQFF.